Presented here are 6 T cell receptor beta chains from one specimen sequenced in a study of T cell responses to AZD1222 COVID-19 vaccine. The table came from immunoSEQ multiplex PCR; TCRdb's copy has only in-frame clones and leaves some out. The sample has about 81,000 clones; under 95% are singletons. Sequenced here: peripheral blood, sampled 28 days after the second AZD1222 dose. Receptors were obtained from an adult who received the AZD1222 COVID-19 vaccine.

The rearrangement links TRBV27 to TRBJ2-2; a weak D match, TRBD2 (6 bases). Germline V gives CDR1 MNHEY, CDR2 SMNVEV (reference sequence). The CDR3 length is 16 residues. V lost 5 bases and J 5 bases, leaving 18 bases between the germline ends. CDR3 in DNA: TGTGCCAGCAGTCCTATCCCCTTAGCGGTGACCGGGGAGCTGTTTTTT. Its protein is CASSPIPLAVTGELFF.

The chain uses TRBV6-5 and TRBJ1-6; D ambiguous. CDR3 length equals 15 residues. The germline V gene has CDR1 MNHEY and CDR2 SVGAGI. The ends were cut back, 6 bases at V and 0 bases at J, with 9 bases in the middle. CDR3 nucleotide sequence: TGTGCCAGCAGGACTCAGAGCTCCTATAATTCACCCCTCCACTTT. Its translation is CASRTQSSYNSPLHF.

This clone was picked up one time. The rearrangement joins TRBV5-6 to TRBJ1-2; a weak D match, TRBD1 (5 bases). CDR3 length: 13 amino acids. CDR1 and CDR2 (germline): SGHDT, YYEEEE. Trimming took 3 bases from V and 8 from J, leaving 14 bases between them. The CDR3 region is CASSSGLMWGYTF. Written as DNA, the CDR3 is TGTGCCAGCAGCTCGGGGCTCATGTGGGGCTACACCTTC.

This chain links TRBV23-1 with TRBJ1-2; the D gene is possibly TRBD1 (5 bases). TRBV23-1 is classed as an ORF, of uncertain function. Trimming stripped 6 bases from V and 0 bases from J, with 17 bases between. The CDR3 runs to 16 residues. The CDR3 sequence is CASSQIDRETNYGYTF. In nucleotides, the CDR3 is TGCGCCAGCAGCCAAATAGACAGAGAGACTAACTATGGCTACACCTTC.

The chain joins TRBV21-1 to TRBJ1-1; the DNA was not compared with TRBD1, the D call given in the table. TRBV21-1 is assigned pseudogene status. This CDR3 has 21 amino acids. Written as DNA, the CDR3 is TGTGCCAGCAGCAAATTAGGGAGTGGGACAGGGGCCTTCGGGGTGAACACTGAAGCTTTCTTT. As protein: CASSKLGSGTGAFGVNTEAFF.

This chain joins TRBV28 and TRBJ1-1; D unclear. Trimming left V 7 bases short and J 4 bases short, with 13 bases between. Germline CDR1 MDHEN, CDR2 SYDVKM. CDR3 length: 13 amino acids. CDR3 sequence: CASTPWTFTEAFF. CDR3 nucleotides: TGTGCCAGCACCCCATGGACCTTCACTGAAGCTTTCTTT.